This entry describes one T cell receptor beta chain. The CDR3 spans 15 residues. Germline-derived CDR1 and CDR2 are GTSNPN and SVGIG (reference sequence). After removal of 1 base from V and 4 bases from J, the junction contained 10 bases not matched to a gene. This sample stems from a study of blood T cell repertoires in COVID-19. The overall study: Acute and convalescent COVID-19 samples came from the United States, Italy and Spain. PBMCs, B-cell-depleted T cells, or T cells were the source of the cDNA or gDNA that made up the material.

Using immunoSEQ multiplex PCR, the repertoire was profiled, and TCRdb retains in-frame clones only, with some absent. The table records fewer than 500,000 clones, about 90% of them present only once. The chain uses TRBV30 and TRBJ2-7; 7 bases are shared with TRBD2. Sequencing was carried out using peripheral blood. This clonotype was obtained from a man between 18 and 35 years old with COVID-19, enrolled during active disease. The CDR3 sequence: CAWSATSDRIYEQYF. The CDR3 region has the DNA TGTGCCTGGAGTGCAACTAGCGACCGAATTTACGAGCAGTACTTC.